The 25 T cell receptor beta chains below all came from one sample that was sequenced in a study of CD8+CD57+ T cells in acquired aplastic anemia. TCR beta VDJ and CDR3 profiling used genomic DNA as template. TCRdb independently ran MiXCR on the reads; one entry per CDR3 protein. The table lists 310,000 or so distinct CDR3 sequences, approximately 58% of them singletons. Previously, flow cytometry had revealed CD8+CD57+ cell expansion in the patients chosen for sequencing. Sequenced material: sorted CD4+, CD8+, or CD8+CD57+ T cells (not recorded which) from PBMCs. These receptors were taken from a human donor with aplastic anemia.

This clonotype was recorded many times. The chain combines TRBV11-1 with TRBJ2-3; 8 nucleotides line up with TRBD1. Germline trimming cut 5 bases from V and 3 bases from J; bases unmatched to any gene: 7. Germline CDR1 and CDR2: SGHAT and FQDESV (reference sequence). This CDR3 has 15 residues. The CDR3 nucleotides are TGTGCCAGCAGCCGAAGGACAGGGCGAACAGATACGCAGTATTTT. Its translation: CASSRRTGRTDTQYF.

The chain carries TRBV10-3 and TRBJ2-1, with D perhaps given as TRBD1 or TRBD2 (5 bases each). The germline CDR1 and CDR2 sequences are ENHRY and SYGVKD. Between the trimmed V and J ends, which lost 10 bases and 6 bases, there was a span of 16 bases. The CDR3 extends over 13 amino acids. The CDR3 bases are TGTGCCACAATGACCGGGGCAATCAATGAGCAGTTCTTC. It is translated as CATMTGAINEQFF.

The gene calls are TRBV19 and TRBJ2-3; TRBD1 agrees at 7 bases. Germline CDR1 reads LNHDA; CDR2 reads SQIVND (reference sequence). The ends lost 6 bases at V and 0 bases at J; junction bases unmatched: 9. CDR3 length: 16 amino acids. For the CDR3, the DNA is TGTGCCAGTAGCCGGGAAAAGGGGGCAAGCACAGATACGCAGTATTTT. It codes for CASSREKGASTDTQYF.

This clonotype has at least ten counts. The DNA is omitted, as the CDR3 cannot be located on it reliably, and the CDR3 follows TCRdb's listing. The chain joins TRBV12-3 or TRBV12-4 to TRBJ2-1; the D call TRBD1 from the table was never checked on the DNA. With termini counted, the CDR3 has 11 amino acids. Here the CDR3 reads CASSFGTGTFF.

V is TRBV15 and J is TRBJ1-2, with D possibly matching TRBD1 (5 bases). The V end was cut by 0 bases, the J end by 4 bases, with 12 bases between. The length of the CDR3 is 15 residues. Germline CDR1 is LNHNV and CDR2 is YYDKDF (reference sequence). CDR3 DNA sequence: TGTGCCACCAGCAGAGATGGCCTCGGGGGCTATGGCTACACCTTC. Its protein product is CATSRDGLGGYGYTF.

This clonotype was observed a single time. The V gene is TRBV5-8, the J gene TRBJ1-4, with 8 bases matching TRBD1. The CDR3 extends over 15 amino acids. Losses at the gene ends were 3 bases for V and 6 bases for J; bases not matched to a gene: 7. CDR1 is SGHTS and CDR2 is YDEGEE in the germline V gene. Here the CDR3 DNA reads TGTGCCAGCAGCTCGACAGGGGTTTTGCATGAAAAACTGTTTTTT. Translating it yields CASSSTGVLHEKLFF.

The V and J genes are TRBV7-9 and TRBJ1-6, with no clear D. This CDR3 spans 12 amino acids. The germline V gene has CDR1 SEHNR and CDR2 FQNEAQ (reference sequence). Deletions cut 7 bases from V and 5 bases from J, with 6 bases between. The CDR3 sequence is CASTLHNSPLHF. The DNA of the CDR3 is TGTGCCAGCACCCTTCATAATTCACCCCTCCACTTT.

This clonotype is a singleton in its sample. V gene TRBV6-4 combines with J gene TRBJ2-7, with 9 bases fitting TRBD2. Germline V lookup: CDR1 MRHNA, CDR2 SNTAGT. The CDR3 covers 15 residues. With V trimmed by 3 bases and J by 0 bases, 3 bases remained unmatched. Here the CDR3 reads CASSEAGGSSYEQYV. DNA for the CDR3: TGTGCCAGCAGTGAAGCGGGGGGAAGCTCCTACGAGCAGTACGTC.

The V call is TRBV20-1, the J call TRBJ1-6; TRBD1 matches 9 bases. The CDR3 length is 14 residues. J was trimmed by 7 bases and V by 5 bases; bases with no gene match: 6. Looked up from germline, CDR1 is DFQATT and CDR2 is SNEGSKA (reference sequence). The CDR3, as DNA: TGCAGTGCTGGGTTTGGACAGGGGAATTCACCCCTCCACTTT. Residues: CSAGFGQGNSPLHF.

The J gene is TRBJ2-7, the V gene TRBV15; 9 nucleotides agree with TRBD2. The CDR3 has 17 residues. J lost 6 bases, V lost 4 bases, and 16 bases had no gene match. Per the germline V gene, CDR1 is LNHNV and CDR2 is YYDKDF (reference sequence). CDR3 sequence: CATSTERYGGRAREQYF. The CDR3 nucleotides are TGTGCCACCAGCACTGAGAGGTACGGCGGGAGGGCCCGCGAGCAGTACTTC.

V gene TRBV20-1 combines with J gene TRBJ2-2; D remains unclear. The germline CDR1 and CDR2 sequences are DFQATT and SNEGSKA (reference sequence). The CDR3 has 13 residues. V shed 3 bases and J shed 4 bases, with 9 bases lying between them. As DNA, the CDR3 is TGCAGTGCTAGTGGATCTTTCACCGGGGAGCTGTTTTTT. This gives the protein CSASGSFTGELFF.

The chain links TRBV29-1 to TRBJ2-5; 8 positions agree with TRBD1. Germline CDR1 reads SQVTM; CDR2 reads ANQGSEA. This CDR3 comprises 13 residues. V lost 6 bases, J lost 2 bases, and 5 bases stayed unmatched. The CDR3 bases are TGCAGCGTAGATACAGGGGGGCAAGAGACCCAGTACTTC. It codes for CSVDTGGQETQYF. Full variable domain (remainder filled in from reference TRBV29-1 and TRBJ2-5): SAVISQKPSRDICQRGTSLTIQCQVDSQVTMMFWYRQQPGQSLTLIATANQGSEATYESGFVIDKFPISRPNLTFSTLTVSNMSPEDSSIYLCSVDTGGQETQYFGPGTRLLVL.

The rearrangement uses TRBV2 and TRBJ1-3; D gene ambiguous. CDR3 length: 16 amino acids. The germline V gene has CDR1 SNHLY and CDR2 FYNNEI. Trimming cost V 8 bases and J 0 bases, with 17 bases left between them. The chain's CDR3 is CASEHVSVRSGNTIYF. The CDR3 nucleotides read TGTGCCAGCGAACATGTATCCGTCCGCTCTGGAAACACCATATATTTT.

This clonotype was counted between two and nine times. A much larger clone lies one base from this, so it may be a read error. The chain employs TRBV7-9 and TRBJ2-2; a possible D gene is TRBD2 (5 bases). The CDR3 runs 15 residues. Germline lookup yields CDR1 SEHNR and CDR2 FQNEAQ (reference sequence). Trimming removed 8 bases from V and 0 bases from J, with 13 bases in between. The DNA for the CDR3 is TGTGCCAGCGGCCTTGGGAGTTCGAACACCGGGGAGCTGTTTTTT. It translates to CASGLGSSNTGELFF.

As regards this clonotype: The junction and the germline gene differ at one end; a read error may be behind it. The chain recombines TRBV19 with TRBJ2-6; perhaps D is TRBD1 or TRBD2 (5 bases each). Germline V gene data show CDR1 as LNHDA and CDR2 as SQIVND (reference sequence). The CDR3 runs 16 residues. Here the CDR3 reads CASSIGTNSGANVLTF. Here the CDR3 DNA reads TGTGCCAGTAGTATTGGGACGAACTCTGGGGCCAACGTCCTGACCTTC.

The chain joins TRBV7-2 to TRBJ2-5; 9 bases are shared with TRBD1. This CDR3 region has 14 residues. The germline V gene encodes CDR1 SGHTA and CDR2 FQGNSA. Germline trimming cut 5 bases from V and 5 bases from J; bases unmatched to any gene: 6. CDR3 nucleotides: TGTGCCAGCAGCAAGGGACAGGGTGCGGAGACCCAGTACTTC. This encodes CASSKGQGAETQYF.

As to this clonotype: It may be a read error: a sequence one base away is much more abundant. The chain is built from TRBV6-5 and TRBJ2-2; a weak D match, TRBD1 (8 bases). V was clipped by 5 bases and J by 5 bases, with 18 bases between them. From germline, CDR1 is MNHEY and CDR2 SVGAGI. CDR3 length: 16 residues. CDR3: CASSHVGQGGTGELFF. Here the CDR3 DNA reads TGTGCCAGCAGTCACGTAGGACAGGGAGGGACCGGGGAGCTGTTTTTT.

This clonotype was seen only a few times. The chain has TRBV5-1 and TRBJ2-3; D unclear. The CDR3 spans 15 residues. Trimming pared 4 bases from V and 1 base from J, leaving 13 bases between. CDR1 is SGHRS, CDR2 YFSETQ, per germline. The CDR3 reads CASSMIRGGTDTQYF. DNA for the CDR3: TGCGCCAGCAGCATGATACGTGGTGGCACAGATACGCAGTATTTT.

This clonotype was recorded only once. The genes are TRBV30 and TRBJ1-1; D unclear. This CDR3 region has 11 residues. V was cut by 5 bases and J by 1 base, with 5 bases left in between. Germline CDR1 and CDR2: GTSNPN and SVGIG (reference sequence). CDR3 sequence: CAWVTNTEAFF. In DNA form, the CDR3 reads TGTGCCTGGGTTACGAACACTGAAGCTTTCTTT.

This clonotype was observed a handful of times. The V and J genes are TRBV4-1 and TRBJ2-7; D is possibly TRBD1 (5 bases). The CDR3 is made up of 13 amino acids. Germline assignment: CDR1 MGHRA and CDR2 YSYEKL. Trimming left V 5 bases short and J 5 bases short, with 13 bases between. CDR3 nucleotides: TGCGCCAGCAGCGACAGTGAGATCGACGAGCAGTACTTC. Amino acids: CASSDSEIDEQYF.

This rearrangement joins TRBV10-3 to TRBJ2-2, with D tentatively TRBD1 (6 bases). The CDR3 runs to 14 residues. CDR1 is ENHRY and CDR2 is SYGVKD in the germline V gene. The V end lost 10 bases, the J end lost 4 bases, and 16 bases lay between the germline ends. The CDR3 region is CASNEQGSTGELFF. The DNA of the CDR3 is TGTGCCAGCAACGAACAGGGCAGCACCGGGGAGCTGTTTTTT.

This clonotype appeared a few times. The chain employs TRBV27 and TRBJ1-1; D is uncertain. The V end lost 2 bases, the J end lost 1 base, and 11 bases lay between the germline ends. This CDR3 has 15 amino acids. Germline lookup yields CDR1 MNHEY and CDR2 SMNVEV (reference sequence). The CDR3: CASSLNTLPNTEAFF. CDR3 DNA: TGTGCCAGCAGTTTAAACACCCTTCCGAACACTGAAGCTTTCTTT.

This clonotype was seen a single time. This chain links TRBV20-1 with TRBJ1-2; D is perhaps TRBD1 (6 bases). Per germline, CDR1 DFQATT and CDR2 SNEGSKA (reference sequence). The CDR3 spans 13 residues. The V and J ends lost 0 bases and 4 bases respectively, with 9 bases between them. CDR3 nucleotide sequence: TGCAGTGCTAGAGAACTAGGGGGCTATGGCTACACCTTC. Translation: CSARELGGYGYTF.

This clonotype came up a few times. The rearrangement joins TRBV10-3 to TRBJ1-2, with 8 positions matching TRBD1. The CDR3 is 14 residues long. V trimming: 7 bases; J trimming: 3 bases; junction bases outside the gene matches: 7. The germline CDR1 and CDR2 sequences are ENHRY and SYGVKD. Here the CDR3 DNA reads TGTGCCATCACCCCCTTGGACAGGGACTATGGCTACACCTTC. Translated: CAITPLDRDYGYTF.

This clonotype was detected ten times or more. The V gene is TRBV6-6, the J gene TRBJ2-1, with D uncertain. V was cut by 2 bases and J by 1 base, with 12 bases left in between. Germline CDR1 reads MNHNY; CDR2 reads SVGAGI (reference sequence). The CDR3 covers 16 residues. CDR3 sequence: CASSYRAAGSYNEQFF. DNA for the CDR3: TGTGCCAGCAGTTACAGGGCGGCTGGATCCTACAATGAGCAGTTCTTC.